This record concerns one T cell receptor beta chain sequence. Its antigen is unidentified. This sample is drawn from a study of cytomegalovirus exposure and HLA in healthy donors. General study points: Listed as cytomegalovirus-associated were more than 150 TCR beta chains. In a later analysis, at a false discovery rate of 0.05, about 16,000 TCR beta sequences matched HLA alleles.

The CDR3 runs to 15 residues. V lost 7 bases to trimming and J lost 3 bases; unmatched junction nucleotides: 5. The germline gives CDR1 LNHDA, CDR2 SQIVND (reference sequence). PCR involved 60 Vbeta and 13 Jbeta primers. Here immunoSEQ multiplex PCR was the method, and the copy in TCRdb shows in-frame clones only, minus some. The table includes some 84,000 clones, 55% to 65% detected once. Sample: PBMCs. The chain links TRBV19 to TRBJ2-1; 11 nucleotides agree with TRBD1. This receptor was identified in a woman between 40 and 50 years old in good health and CMV-seropositive. The CDR3 bases are TGTGCCAGTATGTTGGGGACAGGGGGCTACAATGAGCAGTTCTTC. Its translation: CASMLGTGGYNEQFF.